Listed below are T cell receptor beta chains from one sample, sequenced in a study of read filtering for tumor transcriptome and immune sequencing. TCRdb re-analysed the reads in MiXCR, keeping a single row per CDR3 protein. The sample has about 58,000 distinct CDR3 sequences, roughly an eighth seen once. Sequencing was performed on a population of CD138-negative cells sorted from bone marrow. Receptors were obtained from a donor at least 40 years old with multiple myeloma. Both conserved end residues are part of each CDR3.

j_gene: TRBJ2-1; v_gene: TRBV3-1; len: 15; CDR3aa: CASSLTSGSPNEQFF
j_gene: TRBJ2-1; v_gene: TRBV5-6; len: 14; CDR3aa: CASSIRDRGYEQFF
j_gene: TRBJ2-1; v_gene: TRBV27; len: 18; CDR3aa: CASSLSGGGPTSYNEQFF
j_gene: TRBJ1-1; v_gene: TRBV10-3; len: 14; CDR3aa: CAISPGQGSTEAFF
j_gene: TRBJ1-1; v_gene: TRBV5-5; len: 13; CDR3aa: CASSLAPNTEAFF
j_gene: TRBJ2-6; v_gene: TRBV5-1; len: 14; CDR3aa: CASSPNGGTNVLTF
j_gene: TRBJ2-3; v_gene: TRBV9; len: 16; CDR3aa: CASSVVPGVVTDMQYF
j_gene: TRBJ2-7; v_gene: TRBV20-1; len: 12; CDR3aa: CSAQEGHYEQYF
j_gene: TRBJ2-6; v_gene: TRBV2; len: 14; CDR3aa: CASSEDSGANVLTF
j_gene: TRBJ2-3; v_gene: TRBV6-1; len: 15; CDR3aa: CASNQRGLGTDTQYF
j_gene: TRBJ2-2; v_gene: TRBV6-6; len: 13; CDR3aa: CASSSPGGGELFF
j_gene: TRBJ2-5; v_gene: TRBV5-1; len: 15; CDR3aa: CASSLDPDRSGTQYF
j_gene: TRBJ2-3; v_gene: TRBV11-2; len: 17; CDR3aa: CASSSGAGGPSTDTQYF
j_gene: TRBJ2-4; v_gene: TRBV28; len: 15; CDR3aa: CASSPPDREKNIQYF
j_gene: TRBJ2-5; v_gene: TRBV7-9; len: 16; CDR3aa: CASSLDWGIRQETQYF
j_gene: TRBJ1-1; v_gene: TRBV5-6; len: 13; CDR3aa: CASSLRAAGEAFF
j_gene: TRBJ2-7; v_gene: TRBV10-2; len: 13; CDR3aa: CASSRDVDYEQYF
j_gene: TRBJ1-4; v_gene: TRBV19; len: 14; CDR3aa: CASRDRGGNEKLFF
j_gene: TRBJ1-1; v_gene: TRBV7-6; len: 17; CDR3aa: CASSLSRSPTSPTEAFF
j_gene: TRBJ2-1; v_gene: TRBV14; len: 16; CDR3aa: CASSQDWLAGYSEQFF
j_gene: TRBJ1-2; v_gene: TRBV3-1; len: 15; CDR3aa: CVSSQNRGPRYGYTF
j_gene: TRBJ2-3; v_gene: TRBV5-1; len: 16; CDR3aa: CASSRLSGTDTDTQYF
j_gene: TRBJ1-1; v_gene: TRBV7-3; len: 15; CDR3aa: CASSASGTGATEAFF
j_gene: TRBJ2-7; v_gene: TRBV29-1; len: 15; CDR3aa: CSPVNPGQGHYEQYF
j_gene: TRBJ1-5; v_gene: TRBV7-9; len: 14; CDR3aa: CASSVTGQGGPQHF
j_gene: TRBJ2-1; v_gene: TRBV7-3; len: 15; CDR3aa: CASSPGGALYNEQFF
j_gene: TRBJ1-5; v_gene: TRBV4-2; len: 15; CDR3aa: CASSADGVSNQPQHF
j_gene: TRBJ1-1; v_gene: TRBV5-1; len: 17; CDR3aa: CASSLTGGGQGGAEAFF
j_gene: TRBJ1-4; v_gene: TRBV12-3/TRBV12-4; len: 19; CDR3aa: CASSLAGGTSRGTNEKLFF
j_gene: TRBJ1-4; v_gene: TRBV3-1; len: 15; CDR3aa: CASSQDPEGGEKLFF
j_gene: TRBJ2-1; v_gene: TRBV3-1; len: 14; CDR3aa: CASSQEYRANEQFF
j_gene: TRBJ2-2; v_gene: TRBV7-3; len: 12; CDR3aa: CACSSYTGELFF
j_gene: TRBJ2-3; v_gene: TRBV7-3; len: 17; CDR3aa: CASSRAATSGGSVAQYF
j_gene: TRBJ1-2; v_gene: TRBV27; len: 14; CDR3aa: CASSCRGQNYGYTF
j_gene: TRBJ1-5; v_gene: TRBV20-1; len: 17; CDR3aa: CSARALRPQGRGQPQHF
j_gene: TRBJ1-2; v_gene: TRBV11-1; len: 14; CDR3aa: CASRETGVNYGYTF
j_gene: TRBJ1-4; v_gene: TRBV2; len: 13; CDR3aa: CASISATNEKLFF
j_gene: TRBJ2-1; v_gene: TRBV5-1; len: 11; CDR3aa: CASSLGKWQFF
j_gene: TRBJ1-6; v_gene: TRBV5-1; len: 16; CDR3aa: CASSPDGGRRNSPLHF
j_gene: TRBJ1-5; v_gene: TRBV2; len: 15; CDR3aa: CASSAGTEGNQPQHF
j_gene: TRBJ2-2; v_gene: TRBV24-1; len: 16; CDR3aa: CATSDPTASNTGELFF
j_gene: TRBJ1-5; v_gene: TRBV6-5; len: 13; CDR3aa: CASSRQGAGPQHF
j_gene: TRBJ2-7; v_gene: TRBV5-4; len: 14; CDR3aa: CASSHGGGGYEQYF
j_gene: TRBJ2-4; v_gene: TRBV6-5; len: 14; CDR3aa: CASRDRVYENIQYF
j_gene: TRBJ2-6; v_gene: TRBV11-2; len: 16; CDR3aa: CASSPSRVRLANVLTF
j_gene: TRBJ2-5; v_gene: TRBV10-3; len: 18; CDR3aa: CAISGLVVTGGQRETQYF
j_gene: TRBJ1-1; v_gene: TRBV3-1; len: 14; CDR3aa: CASSPISGGTEAFF
j_gene: TRBJ2-5; v_gene: TRBV3-1; len: 14; CDR3aa: CASSQLAGVQTQYF
j_gene: TRBJ2-3; v_gene: TRBV29-1; len: 14; CDR3aa: CSAGLAGASDTQYF
j_gene: TRBJ1-4; v_gene: TRBV5-8; len: 16; CDR3aa: CASSAGQGATNEKLFF